This entry concerns a single T cell receptor beta chain. Clones were sequenced by immunoSEQ multiplex PCR, and TCRdb holds only the in-frame ones, with some missing. The sample holds about 36,000 clones; just over 90% are singletons and the top ten take 0.47%. These data belong to a study of T cell changes during pregnancy in multiple sclerosis. The V end was cut by 4 bases, the J end by 3 bases, with 13 bases between. Germline V CDR1 and CDR2: SGHRS, YFSETQ. This CDR3 comprises 15 residues. Source: CD4+ T cells from peripheral blood mononuclear cells, taken after pregnancy. V gene TRBV5-1 combines with J gene TRBJ2-2; weak D call: TRBD1 (5 bases). The TCR comes from a female donor with multiple sclerosis, enrolled in a pregnancy study. The DNA of the CDR3 is TGCGCCAGCAGCCCAGGGCCGCTGGACACCGGGGAGCTGTTTTTT. Protein: CASSPGPLDTGELFF.